This is a list of T cell receptor beta chains from one sample in a study of blood T cells in healthy people across ages. TCRdb called the 5' RACE reads again in MiXCR, with one record for every CDR3 protein. The table has over 1.5 million distinct CDR3 sequences, about 50% seen once. Specimen: blood. The receptors come from a woman between 35 and 50 years old in good health. The CDR3 runs from the conserved cysteine through the conserved F or W. The order of the fields is J gene, D gene, clone size, V gene, CDR3 protein, CDR3 DNA. D genes are given only for firm matches. Some rows mark clone size as missing; the rest say once, few, many or name a class of expanded clone.

TRBJ2-7,TRBD1,.,TRBV12-3/TRBV12-4,CASSSRTGESYNEQYF,TGTGCCAGCAGTTCTCGGACAGGGGAATCCTACAATGAGCAGTACTTC
TRBJ2-7,.,.,TRBV6-1,CASTEAWDSISYEQYF,TGTGCCAGCACTGAGGCATGGGACTCGATCTCCTACGAGCAGTACTTC
TRBJ2-1,.,many,TRBV5-1,CASSLGASYNEQFF,TGCGCCAGCAGCTTGGGGGCTTCCTACAATGAGCAGTTCTTC
TRBJ2-3,TRBD2,.,TRBV20-1,CSAPLAGLTDTQYF,TGCAGTGCTCCCCTAGCGGGTCTCACAGATACGCAGTATTTT
TRBJ2-7,.,.,TRBV21-1,CASSKESGGVLTYEQYF,TGTGCCAGCAGCAAAGAGTCGGGCGGGGTCCTCACATACGAGCAGTACTTC
TRBJ2-7,.,.,TRBV6-2/TRBV6-3,CASSSSGYYEQYF,TGTGCCAGCAGTTCATCGGGGTACTACGAGCAGTACTTC
TRBJ1-2,.,once,TRBV20-1,CSARKLQETYGYTF,TGCAGTGCTAGAAAACTACAGGAGACCTATGGCTACACCTTC
TRBJ2-1,.,few,TRBV5-1,CASSLVAGALYNEQFF,TGCGCCAGCAGCTTGGTGGCGGGGGCGCTCTACAATGAGCAGTTCTTC
TRBJ1-1,.,.,TRBV29-1,CSGATGMWTEAFF,TGCAGCGGTGCAACAGGGATGTGGACTGAAGCTTTCTTT
TRBJ2-5,.,.,TRBV7-8,CASRGLKETQYF,TGTGCCAGCAGGGGACTGAAAGAGACCCAGTACTTC
TRBJ1-1,.,.,TRBV6-6,CASRTLSGTSNTEAFF,TGTGCCAGCAGAACACTGTCCGGGACTTCGAACACTGAAGCTTTCTTT
TRBJ2-1,.,.,TRBV7-9,CASSLAGTSPSVVHEQFF,TGTGCCAGCAGCTTAGCGGGGACATCCCCCTCCGTGGTACATGAGCAGTTCTTC
TRBJ2-1,TRBD1,.,TRBV20-1,CSASWGQGNNEQFF,TGCAGTGCTAGTTGGGGACAGGGAAACAATGAGCAGTTCTTC
TRBJ2-5,TRBD2,many,TRBV4-3,CASSQALAGGQETQYF,TGCGCCAGCAGCCAAGCCCTAGCGGGGGGGCAAGAGACCCAGTACTTC
TRBJ2-5,TRBD2,.,TRBV20-1,CSALAGGLKTQYF,TGCAGTGCTCTAGCGGGGGGGCTTAAGACCCAGTACTTC
TRBJ1-1,.,once,TRBV7-2,CASLGIEAFF,TGTGCCAGCCTCGGGATTGAAGCTTTCTTT
TRBJ2-7,.,.,TRBV5-1,CASSLSSSDTSSYEQYF,TGCGCCAGCAGCTTGTCTTCATCAGACACTAGCTCCTACGAGCAGTACTTC
TRBJ2-1,.,.,TRBV29-1,CSVTPSSYNEQFF,TGCAGCGTGACTCCTAGCTCCTACAATGAGCAGTTCTTC
TRBJ2-7,TRBD2,.,TRBV6-6,CASSQGLAGWYEQYF,TGTGCCAGCAGTCAGGGACTAGCGGGGTGGTACGAGCAGTACTTC
TRBJ1-2,.,.,TRBV7-2,CASSSRQDRTAGGYTF,TGTGCCAGCAGCTCCCGACAAGACAGGACCGCGGGGGGCTACACCTTC
TRBJ1-1,.,.,TRBV7-2,CASSATGAEAFF,TGTGCCAGCAGCGCTACTGGGGCTGAAGCTTTCTTT
TRBJ1-4,TRBD1,.,TRBV6-6,CASSYLGQGLGELFF,TGTGCCAGCAGTTACCTGGGACAGGGCTTAGGGGAACTGTTTTTT
TRBJ1-6,.,.,TRBV4-3,CASSQGEGGNSPLHF,TGCGCCAGCAGCCAAGGGGAAGGAGGGAATTCACCCCTCCACTTT
TRBJ2-3,TRBD2,.,TRBV6-5,CASSRTSHFTDTQYF,TGTGCCAGCAGTAGGACTAGCCATTTCACAGATACGCAGTATTTT
TRBJ2-7,.,.,TRBV28,CASSLNKAYEQYF,TGTGCCAGCAGTTTAAATAAAGCCTACGAGCAGTACTTC
TRBJ1-2,TRBD1,.,TRBV6-2/TRBV6-3,CASSYWGLTGPIVSYGYTF,TGTGCCAGCAGTTACTGGGGGCTGACAGGGCCCATCGTTTCCTATGGCTACACCTTC
TRBJ2-7,TRBD1,.,TRBV5-1,CASSPETGLFEQYF,TGCGCCAGCAGCCCCGAGACAGGGTTGTTCGAGCAGTACTTC
TRBJ1-1,TRBD1,.,TRBV10-1,CASRPTGTNTEAFF,TGCGCCAGCAGACCGACAGGGACGAACACTGAAGCTTTCTTT
TRBJ2-7,TRBD2,few,TRBV12-3/TRBV12-4,CASSMGLAGGIYEQYF,TGTGCCAGCAGTATGGGACTAGCGGGGGGAATCTACGAGCAGTACTTC
TRBJ2-7,TRBD1,.,TRBV7-8,CASSSRGRYEQYF,TGTGCCAGCAGCTCCAGGGGGCGCTACGAGCAGTACTTC
TRBJ2-4,.,.,TRBV10-2,CASSEAGRGNIQYF,TGCGCCAGCAGTGAGGCGGGGAGAGGAAACATTCAGTACTTC
TRBJ2-7,.,few,TRBV7-2,CASSLGGPAQTYEQYF,TGTGCCAGCAGCTTAGGGGGCCCTGCACAGACCTACGAGCAGTACTTC
TRBJ2-1,.,few,TRBV7-2,CASRKGGGTTLGNEQFF,TGTGCCAGCAGAAAAGGGGGTGGGACCACCCTTGGCAATGAGCAGTTCTTC
TRBJ1-1,.,few,TRBV4-2,CASSQSLMNTEAFF,TGTGCCAGCAGCCAAAGTCTAATGAACACTGAAGCTTTCTTT
TRBJ2-5,TRBD1,.,TRBV6-6,CASSYPDRELGETQYF,TGTGCCAGCAGTTACCCTGACAGGGAATTGGGAGAGACCCAGTACTTC
TRBJ1-6,.,.,TRBV4-3,CASSPSYRGAENSPLHF,TGCGCCAGCAGCCCCTCATACCGGGGCGCGGAGAATTCACCCCTCCACTTT
TRBJ2-7,.,few,TRBV15,CATSRDRVQQYF,TGTGCCACCAGCAGAGACAGGGTCCAGCAGTACTTC
TRBJ2-5,.,.,TRBV6-5,CASSGLRGAQETQYF,TGTGCCAGCAGTGGCCTACGCGGGGCCCAAGAGACCCAGTACTTC